This passage covers 15 T cell receptor beta chains from one sample sequenced in a study of shared clonotypes between healthy human individuals. Clones were read by immunoSEQ multiplex PCR, and TCRdb kept only the in-frame ones, dropping some. The data show fewer than 850,000 clones, 72% seen once. The material sequenced was memory CD4+ T cells sorted from blood. Subset defined: CD45RA-negative fraction. All receptors come from a woman in her thirties in good health.

This clone was observed a few times. CDR3 residues: CACQGTGGYTF. CDR3 DNA: TGTGCCTGCCAGGGCACAGGCGGCTACACCTTC. The rearrangement joins TRBV30 to TRBJ1-2; tentative D call: TRBD1 (5 bases). The germline CDR1 and CDR2 sequences are GTSNPN and SVGIG (reference sequence). The CDR3 length is 11 residues. V gave up 6 bases and J gave up 8 bases, with 13 bases separating them.

J is TRBJ2-7 and V is TRBV10-3; D perhaps matches TRBD2 (5 bases). V was cut by 6 bases and J by 0 bases, with 15 bases left in between. The germline V gene has CDR1 ENHRY and CDR2 SYGVKD. The CDR3 sequence is 15 residues long. CDR3 residues: CAISEGAADSYEQYF. In DNA, the CDR3 is TGTGCCATCAGCGAGGGAGCAGCGGACTCCTACGAGCAGTACTTC.

The rearrangement links TRBV6-1 to TRBJ2-3; 14 nucleotides agree with TRBD2. Germline V CDR1 and CDR2: MNHNS, SASEGT. The CDR3 consists of 18 residues. V gave up 4 bases and J gave up 5 bases; unmatched junction bases: 11. The CDR3 reads CASSGWWGLAGAGDTQYF. The CDR3 DNA is TGTGCCAGCAGTGGGTGGTGGGGACTAGCGGGAGCAGGAGATACGCAGTATTTT.

Comment on this clone: Distinct nucleotide sequences in the sample also encode this CDR3. This chain joins TRBV28 and TRBJ2-7; 11 nucleotides line up with TRBD2. Germline CDR1 and CDR2: MDHEN and SYDVKM. V lost 3 bases, J lost 4 bases, and 5 bases stayed unmatched. The CDR3 runs 15 residues. The CDR3 region has the DNA TGTGCCAGCAGTTTCAGGACTAGCGGGTTATACGAGCAGTACTTC. Protein product: CASSFRTSGLYEQYF. The variable domain in full, completed from reference TRBV28 and TRBJ2-7, reads DVKVTQSSRYLVKRTGEKVFLECVQDMDHENMFWYRQDPGLGLRLIYFSYDVKMKEKGDIPEGYSVSREKKERFSLILESASTNQTSMYLCASSFRTSGLYEQYFGPGTRLTVT.

The genes are TRBV27 and TRBJ1-2; D unresolved. Trimming removed 0 bases from V and 4 bases from J, with 6 bases in between. CDR3 size: 13 residues. CDR1 and CDR2 from the germline V gene are MNHEY and SMNVEV (reference sequence). The chain's CDR3 is CASSLSNSYGYTF. The DNA for the CDR3 is TGTGCCAGCAGTTTATCGAATTCCTATGGCTACACCTTC.

The chain employs TRBV7-2 and TRBJ2-3, with TRBD2 matching over 8 bases. V gave up 1 base and J gave up 3 bases; unmatched junction bases: 3. Germline V gene data show CDR1 as SGHTA and CDR2 as FQGNSA. The CDR3 loop spans 15 amino acids. The CDR3 is CASSLEASGTDTQYF. The CDR3 nucleotides read TGTGCCAGCAGCTTAGAGGCTAGCGGGACAGATACGCAGTATTTT.

V and J are TRBV5-6 and TRBJ2-4; TRBD2 matches at 10 bases. This CDR3 is 16 amino acids long. Trimming cost V 1 base and J 1 base; bases outside gene matches: 2. Germline V gives CDR1 SGHDT, CDR2 YYEEEE. The CDR3 spells CASSLFSGRAKNIQYF. DNA of the CDR3: TGTGCCAGCAGCTTGTTTAGCGGGAGGGCCAAAAACATTCAGTACTTC.

The J gene is TRBJ2-7, the V gene TRBV2; TRBD1 matches 8 bases. This CDR3 has 14 amino acids. The ends lost 7 bases at V and 5 bases at J; junction bases unmatched: 10. In germline, CDR1 is SNHLY, CDR2 FYNNEI. In DNA, the CDR3 is TGTGCCAGCACCAAGAGACAGGGGCTCAACGAGCAGTACTTC. Protein product: CASTKRQGLNEQYF.

The chain employs TRBV28 and TRBJ2-7, with D perhaps matching TRBD1 (6 bases). The germline V gene has CDR1 MDHEN and CDR2 SYDVKM. The CDR3 is made up of 14 amino acids. Trimming took 2 bases from V and 3 from J, leaving 11 bases between them. CDR3 nucleotide sequence: TGTGCCAGCAGTTTACCAGAGACAGGCTACGAGCAGTACTTC. Translation: CASSLPETGYEQYF.

The V gene is TRBV5-5, the J gene TRBJ1-1; TRBD1 agrees at 8 bases. Germline loops: CDR1 SGHKS, CDR2 YYEKEE (reference sequence). The CDR3 is 13 residues long. The V and J ends lost 1 base and 11 bases, in that order; junction bases with no gene match: 7. The CDR3 loop is CASSLTRTGNAFF. Here the CDR3 DNA reads TGTGCCAGCAGCTTGACCCGGACAGGGAATGCTTTCTTT.

This rearrangement joins TRBV9 to TRBJ1-1; D unclear. The V gene lost 3 bases and the J gene lost 0 bases, with 9 bases spanning the gap. This CDR3 has 14 residues. Germline lookup yields CDR1 SGDLS and CDR2 YYNGEE. The CDR3 protein is CASSASSMNTEAFF. CDR3 DNA: TGTGCCAGCAGCGCAAGCAGCATGAACACTGAAGCTTTCTTT.

This clone has more than one count but fewer than ten. V usage is TRBV28 and J usage is TRBJ1-5, with a weak D call TRBD1 (6 bases). Germline CDR1 and CDR2: MDHEN and SYDVKM. The CDR3 is 15 residues long. The germline V and J ends were trimmed by 6 bases and 4 bases, with 16 bases remaining between them. The DNA for the CDR3 is TGTGCCAGCAGGTCTGGGGGCTTAAGAAATCAGCCCCAGCATTTT. Amino acid sequence: CASRSGGLRNQPQHF.

This clone appeared a single time. This chain uses TRBV18 with TRBJ2-7; 11 nucleotides align to TRBD1. Germline CDR1 is KGHSH and CDR2 is LQKENI. The CDR3 consists of 16 residues. V was clipped by 4 bases and J by 5 bases; unmatched bases: 10. CDR3 region: CASSLSGTGGMNEQYF. Written as DNA, the CDR3 is TGTGCCAGCTCACTTTCCGGGACAGGGGGAATGAACGAGCAGTACTTC. Using reference TRBV18 and TRBJ2-7 for the parts outside the CDR3, the full variable domain is NAGVMQNPRHLVRRRGQEARLRCSPMKGHSHVYWYRQLPEEGLKFMVYLQKENIIDESGMPKERFSAEFPKEGPSILRIQQVVRGDSAAYFCASSLSGTGGMNEQYFGPGTRLTVT.

The chain joins TRBV6-6 to TRBJ2-7; D might be TRBD1 (5 bases). The CDR3 runs to 13 residues. Trimming cost V 6 bases and J 3 bases, with 12 bases left between them. Germline loops: CDR1 MNHNY, CDR2 SVGAGI (reference sequence). In DNA form, the CDR3 reads TGTGCCAGCAGCCAAGGGGTCCGCTACGAGCAGTACTTC. This sequence encodes CASSQGVRYEQYF.

DNA for the CDR3: TGTGCCAGCAGACACTGGGGTCAGGGAGGGGTGAAACGCACCTACAATGAGCAGTTCTTC. Translation: CASRHWGQGGVKRTYNEQFF. This chain connects TRBV2 to TRBJ2-1, with 7 positions matching TRBD2. Germline V gene data show CDR1 as SNHLY and CDR2 as FYNNEI. Trimming took 6 bases from V and 2 from J; bases not matched to a gene: 22. The CDR3 covers 20 residues.